These T cell receptor beta chains were read from a single sample in a study of cytomegalovirus exposure and HLA in healthy donors. The assay was immunoSEQ multiplex PCR, and TCRdb's table has in-frame clones only and misses some. The repertoire holds roughly 170,000 clones, 75% to 90% seen once, with 0.65% in the top ten. The sequenced sample consisted of PBMCs. The receptors shown here come from a boy between 10 and 17 years old in good health and CMV-seronegative. The CDR3 runs from the conserved cysteine through the conserved F or W. D genes are given only for firm matches. Clone size, where shown, is once, few, many, or a class for clones that have expanded.

CDR3 DNA,CDR3 protein,J gene,D gene,V gene,clone size
TGTGCCAGCTCACCCGCCCTTAGGATTACTAGCTCCTACAATGAGCAGTTCTTC,CASSPALRITSSYNEQFF,TRBJ2-1,.,TRBV18,.
TGCGCCAGCAGCCAAGGTGACAGGGAATTCGGGGAGCAGTACTTC,CASSQGDREFGEQYF,TRBJ2-7,TRBD1,TRBV4-3,.
TGTGCCAGCAGCCAAGAGGTCGGGGGAAGAACTGAAGCTTTCTTT,CASSQEVGGRTEAFF,TRBJ1-1,.,TRBV14,.
TGTGCCAGCAGTTTCCAACAGGGGGAAGAGACCCAGTACTTC,CASSFQQGEETQYF,TRBJ2-5,TRBD1,TRBV27,.
TGTGCCAGCAGCTGGGGTAGCGGGTCCGGTGAGACCCAGTACTTC,CASSWGSGSGETQYF,TRBJ2-5,TRBD2,TRBV5-8,few
TGTGCCAGCAGCTCCCTTGCGGGGGAGCAGTACTTC,CASSSLAGEQYF,TRBJ2-7,.,TRBV7-2,.
TGTGCCTGGAGTCCGAACAGACCGAACACTGAAGCTTTCTTT,CAWSPNRPNTEAFF,TRBJ1-1,.,TRBV30,few
TGTGCCAGCAGAACTACCGGGACAGTGAACACTGAAGCTTTCTTT,CASRTTGTVNTEAFF,TRBJ1-1,TRBD1,TRBV6-5,.
TGCAGCGTCGGTACTCCGGGACAGCTGAACACTGAAGCTTTCTTT,CSVGTPGQLNTEAFF,TRBJ1-1,TRBD1,TRBV29-1,.
TGTGCCAGCAGCCAAGATGGGGGGGGAGGGCATCAAGAGACCCAGTACTTC,CASSQDGGGGHQETQYF,TRBJ2-5,TRBD2,TRBV4-2,few
TGTGCCAGCGCCTGGAGGGTGGGTAGCTATGGCTACACCTTC,CASAWRVGSYGYTF,TRBJ1-2,.,TRBV6-5,.
TGCGCCAGCAGCTTGGGGAGTGCTGGCACAGATACGCAGTATTTT,CASSLGSAGTDTQYF,TRBJ2-3,.,TRBV5-1,few
TGTGCCAGCAGCTTACCAGACTATAATTCACCCCTCCACTTT,CASSLPDYNSPLHF,TRBJ1-6,.,TRBV7-2,.
TGTGCCAGCAGCCTAAGAAGGGAGAGCCCCGATACGCAGTATTTT,CASSLRRESPDTQYF,TRBJ2-3,.,TRBV13,.
TGTGCCAGTAGTAGAAACCTTAACCGGGAGCTGGGGCGCCCTGAAGCTTTCTTT,CASSRNLNRELGRPEAFF,TRBJ1-1,.,TRBV19,.
TGTGCCAGTAGTATGAGGGGCGGGACCCACACTGAAGCTTTCTTT,CASSMRGGTHTEAFF,TRBJ1-1,.,TRBV19,.
TGTGCCAGCAGAAGTGGGAAGACTAGCGGGAGGTCCCATGAGCAGTTCTTC,CASRSGKTSGRSHEQFF,TRBJ2-1,TRBD2,TRBV14,.
TGTGCCAGCAGTAATAGACAGATCACAGATACGCAGTATTTT,CASSNRQITDTQYF,TRBJ2-3,.,TRBV7-6,.
TGTGCCAGCAGCTTGGTCCCTCAGGGGGGATCTGAAGCTTTCTTT,CASSLVPQGGSEAFF,TRBJ1-1,TRBD1,TRBV5-6,once
TGTGCCAGCAGCTTAGGGGGAGGGCCCGAAAATGAGCAGTTCTTC,CASSLGGGPENEQFF,TRBJ2-1,TRBD2,TRBV7-2,.
TGTGCCAGCAGCTTGACTGGAGGGAGCACAGATACGCAGTATTTT,CASSLTGGSTDTQYF,TRBJ2-3,.,TRBV5-4,.
TGTGCCACCAGCAGCCCGGGACAATTCGGCTCTGGGGCCAACGTCCTGACTTTC,CATSSPGQFGSGANVLTF,TRBJ2-6,.,TRBV15,.
TGTGCCAGTAGTTCCCCTAGCGGGAGAGGGGGTAGCACAGATACGCAGTATTTT,CASSSPSGRGGSTDTQYF,TRBJ2-3,TRBD2,TRBV19,.
TGTGCCAGCAGCCGGCCGGGACTAGACACAGATACGCAGTATTTT,CASSRPGLDTDTQYF,TRBJ2-3,TRBD2,TRBV5-4,.
TGTGCCAGTAGCGAGACAGGGGGGACTGAAGCTTTCTTT,CASSETGGTEAFF,TRBJ1-1,TRBD1,TRBV19,.
TGTGCCTGGAGTGTACAGGGGAATCAGCCCCAGCATTTT,CAWSVQGNQPQHF,TRBJ1-5,TRBD1,TRBV30,.
TGTGCCAGCAGCTTAAGGGACAGGGATGGCTACACCTTC,CASSLRDRDGYTF,TRBJ1-2,TRBD1,TRBV7-9,.
TGTGCCTTGATAACTAGGACCTACGAGCAGTACTTC,CALITRTYEQYF,TRBJ2-7,.,TRBV30,.
TGCAGCGTTGAGGCAGGGTTGGGTCAGCCCCAGCATTTT,CSVEAGLGQPQHF,TRBJ1-5,.,TRBV29-1,.
TGTGCCAGCAGTGGCCGGACAGGGGGGAACTATGGCTACACCTTC,CASSGRTGGNYGYTF,TRBJ1-2,TRBD1,TRBV25-1,.